This TCR beta chain is from a study of a mutant IDH1 vaccine in newly diagnosed glioma (dated by TCRdb to about 2021). In the study overall: Across visits V03 through V10, patients got a total of eight vaccinations, given in weeks 1, 3, 5, 7, 11, 15, 19 and 23. The approximately 29 treated patients were 62.5% male and 37.5% female, with a mean age of approximately 40 years. Six visits were used for peripheral blood collection: V03 (baseline), V05, V07, V10, V12 and V13. Longitudinal TCRB deep sequencing was done for 25 to 30 treated patients, wherever samples were available for exploratory analyses. Prior to enrollment, standard therapy consisting of radiotherapy alone, temozolomide alone, or radiochemotherapy with temozolomide had been administered to patients, with the combination being received by most patients. Vaccination began 4-6 weeks after radiotherapy alone, or alongside temozolomide cycles in the chemotherapy-containing groups.

On this clone itself: It lacks a known antigen. The input lacks base qualities; no much larger clone sits a single base away.

Including cysteine and phenylalanine, the CDR3 has 15 amino acids. Kept here is only the CDR3 DNA, which spans 45 bases and is read in frame from base 1. CDR1 and CDR2, looked up from the germline V gene (reference sequence), are PRHDT and FYEKMQ. Trimmed from V: 3 bases; trimmed from J: 4 bases; junction bases lacking a gene match: 5. The study at large found these results: Pseudoprogression appeared unrelated to alterations in the top peripheral T cell clonotypes detected by TCRB sequencing. Immune responses induced by the vaccine were seen in approximately 92% of patients across multiple MHC alleles. Availability determined which PBMC samples were chosen for TCRB deep sequencing. The authors noted that analyses of patient blood samples could not be reproduced because of sample limitations.

Library prep was done by the immunoSEQ multiplex PCR assay. Rearranged TCR beta chain sequences were amplified using the hsTCRB Kit according to the manufacturer's protocol. TCRB libraries were sequenced on an Illumina MiSeq. On the study's bioinformatics: The kit vendor's proprietary platform handled demultiplexing, trimming and gene mapping. As stored in TCRdb, this immuneACCESS dataset retains in-frame rearrangements with V and J assigned. A fraction of the clones does not appear; measured against another copy, unresolved V genes explain less than half of the discrepancy, and the remainder lacks a known reason. That table gives V, J and clone size, and the DNA gave D and trimming. For this sample the table gives about 29,000 clones, of which around 80% were detected only once. Approximately 8.4% of the sample goes to the ten largest clones. The sample's time point, from its label and the paper: week 23, last vaccination. Every vaccine dose consisted of 300 ug of a 20-mer mutant IDH1 peptide in Montanide, administered subcutaneously together with topical imiquimod. The donors had newly diagnosed IDH1-mutant astrocytomas of WHO grade 3 or 4 that showed loss of nuclear ATRX. The samples were drawn from NOA16, a multicentre, single-arm, open-label phase I trial in Germany that tested a mutant IDH1 peptide vaccine in humans for the first time. The DNeasy Blood and Tissue Kit was used to extract genomic DNA from EDTA blood for TCRB sequencing.

The chain is assembled from TRBV13 and TRBJ2-2; TRBD2 aligns with 7 central bases. Source: PBMCs, taken from a glioma patient whose treatment included an IDH1 peptide vaccine. The sequence was obtained from a woman aged 18-29 years with glioma. The CDR3 reads CASSFLAGGTGELFF. The base sequence is TGTGCCAGCAGCTTCTTAGCGGGTGGCACCGGGGAGCTGTTTTTT.